Shown below are 15 T cell receptor beta chains from a single sample sequenced in a study of cytomegalovirus exposure and HLA in healthy donors. The PCR ran on 60 Vbeta and 13 Jbeta primers. Sequencing used immunoSEQ multiplex PCR; TCRdb keeps in-frame clones, though not all of them. Of approximately 220,000 clones in the sample, around 80% were seen once. The sequenced sample was PBMCs. These receptors were obtained from a man between 18 and 29 years old in good health and CMV-seronegative.

The rearrangement links TRBV7-9 to TRBJ2-7; weak D call: TRBD1 (6 bases). The V gene's germline CDR1 is SEHNR and CDR2 FQNEAQ (reference sequence). The CDR3 totals 15 residues. Trimming took off 6 bases at V and 4 bases at J, with 19 bases between the two ends. Written as DNA, the CDR3 is TGTGCCAGCAGTTATAAGGGGGTTCCTAAATACGAGCAGTACTTC. It specifies CASSYKGVPKYEQYF.

CDR3 sequence reads: CASNPTGSSYEQYF. The CDR3 DNA sequence: TGTGCCAGCAACCCGACAGGGAGCTCCTACGAGCAGTACTTC. The chain is built from TRBV6-1 and TRBJ2-7; 7 nucleotides agree with TRBD1. Germline V CDR1 and CDR2: MNHNS, SASEGT. The V gene end was trimmed by 7 bases and the J gene end by 0 bases; junction bases not matched to a gene: 6. The CDR3 contains 14 residues.

This chain links TRBV6-1 with TRBJ1-5; D remains ambiguous. The CDR3 spans 15 residues. V lost 6 bases and J 0 bases, leaving 12 bases between the germline ends. Germline V gene data show CDR1 as MNHNS and CDR2 as SASEGT. CDR3 sequence reads: CASSSNQISNQPQHF. The CDR3 DNA sequence: TGTGCCAGCAGCTCCAACCAGATTAGCAATCAGCCCCAGCATTTT.

Notes on this clone: This specimen includes other DNA sequences encoding the same CDR3. The chain carries TRBV5-1 and TRBJ2-3; TRBD2 might be the D (5 bases). There are 13 residues in the CDR3. The germline V gene has CDR1 SGHRS and CDR2 YFSETQ. The ends were cut back, 2 bases at V and 4 bases at J, with 8 bases in the middle. The CDR3: CASSFEGADTQYF. CDR3 in DNA: TGCGCCAGCAGCTTCGAGGGAGCAGATACGCAGTATTTT.

This rearrangement joins TRBV27 to TRBJ2-3; a possible D gene is TRBD1 (6 bases). CDR1 and CDR2 from the germline V gene are MNHEY and SMNVEV (reference sequence). The germline V and J ends were trimmed by 5 bases and 1 base, with 19 bases remaining between them. This CDR3 has 17 amino acids. This CDR3 reads CASSLLAGTQRTDTQYF. CDR3 in DNA: TGTGCCAGCAGTCTCTTAGCCGGGACACAACGCACAGATACGCAGTATTTT.

This clone was recorded only once. The rearrangement joins TRBV2 to TRBJ2-7; TRBD1 is a possible D gene (6 bases). Trimming removed 7 bases at V and 12 bases at J, with 19 bases between. This CDR3 contains 12 residues. Germline loops: CDR1 SNHLY, CDR2 FYNNEI. CDR3 residues: CASTPEARGWYF. The CDR3 bases are TGTGCCAGCACCCCAGAGGCCAGGGGATGGTACTTC.

The chain has TRBV7-8 and TRBJ2-4; TRBD1 matches 9 bases. The CDR3 length is 16 residues. Trimming at V came to 5 bases and at J to 4 bases, leaving 9 bases not matched to a gene. CDR1 and CDR2 (germline): SGHVS, FQNEAQ. Here the CDR3 reads CASSLNRGLGKNIQYF. The CDR3 DNA is TGTGCCAGCAGCCTCAACAGGGGGCTGGGGAAAAACATTCAGTACTTC.

This clone was counted only a few times. The chain employs TRBV29-1 and TRBJ1-3; D unclear. Trimming removed 7 bases at V and 2 bases at J, with 12 bases between. Germline values: CDR1 SQVTM, CDR2 ANQGSEA. The CDR3 is 13 amino acids. The CDR3 spells CSAASFAGNTIYF. In nucleotides, the CDR3 is TGCAGCGCCGCGTCCTTCGCTGGAAACACCATATATTTT. The full variable domain, rest sourced from reference TRBV29-1 and TRBJ1-3, is SAVISQKPSRDICQRGTSLTIQCQVDSQVTMMFWYRQQPGQSLTLIATANQGSEATYESGFVIDKFPISRPNLTFSTLTVSNMSPEDSSIYLCSAASFAGNTIYFGEGSWLTVV.

V usage is TRBV5-4 and J usage is TRBJ2-1, with a weak D call TRBD2 (6 bases). This CDR3 is built from 15 residues. Looked up from germline, CDR1 is SGHNT and CDR2 is YYREEE (reference sequence). The V end lost 1 base, the J end lost 4 bases, and 12 bases lay between the germline ends. Here the CDR3 DNA reads TGTGCCAGCAGCTTGATGAGCGGGCAATACAATGAGCAGTTCTTC. This translates into CASSLMSGQYNEQFF.

This clone was observed a single time. The chain joins TRBV18 to TRBJ1-3, with a possible D match to TRBD1 (5 bases). Germline V gives CDR1 KGHSH, CDR2 LQKENI. The V end was cut by 6 bases, the J end by 8 bases, with 11 bases between. The CDR3 consists of 12 residues. CDR3 nucleotides: TGTGCCAGCTCCGGTGGGGCTGACACCATATATTTT. Its translation: CASSGGADTIYF.

The chain employs TRBV7-9 and TRBJ2-3; TRBD2 aligns across 8 bases. Germline assignment: CDR1 SEHNR and CDR2 FQNEAQ (reference sequence). This CDR3 is built from 18 residues. The J segment lost 1 base and the V segment lost 3 bases, leaving 12 bases of the junction unmatched. CDR3 nucleotide sequence: TGTGCCAGCAGCTTTCCACCTCGATTAGCGGGGCGCACAGATACGCAGTATTTT. This translates into CASSFPPRLAGRTDTQYF.

Notes on this clone: The junction differs from germline at one of its ends, possibly a read error. This chain uses TRBV15 with TRBJ1-1; D remains unclear. Germline values: CDR1 LNHNV, CDR2 YYDKDF (reference sequence). This CDR3 contains 12 residues. CDR3 nucleotide sequence: TGTGCCACCAGCAGAGATGTGGCGGGCAAGGACTTT. As protein: CATSRDVAGKDF. Together with reference TRBV15 and TRBJ1-1, the CDR3 gives the full variable domain: DAMVIQNPRYQVTQFGKPVTLSCSQTLNHNVMYWYQQKSSQAPKLLFHYYDKDFNNEADTPDNFQSRRPNTSFCFLDIRSPGLGDTAMYLCATSRDVAGKDFGQGTRLTVV.

This sequence joins TRBV9 and TRBJ2-3; tentative D call: TRBD2 (7 bases). Germline V lookup: CDR1 SGDLS, CDR2 YYNGEE. This CDR3 has 15 amino acids. Trimming removed 0 bases from V and 4 bases from J, with 12 bases in between. CDR3 region: CASSVGGGGADTQYF. The CDR3 DNA sequence: TGTGCCAGCAGCGTAGGCGGAGGGGGGGCAGATACGCAGTATTTT.

This clone was observed a few times. V gene TRBV29-1 combines with J gene TRBJ2-7; D is perhaps TRBD1 (6 bases). Germline CDR1 SQVTM, CDR2 ANQGSEA. The CDR3 sequence is 15 residues long. The V end was cut by 1 base, the J end by 2 bases, with 15 bases between. In DNA form, the CDR3 reads TGCAGCGTTGAAGGTGGGACAAGAGGGGCCTACGAGCAGTACTTC. The encoded protein is CSVEGGTRGAYEQYF.

The chain has TRBV18 and TRBJ1-2; 10 positions match TRBD1. With 4 bases clipped from V and 4 bases from J, the junction kept 6 bases outside the gene matches. The CDR3 is made up of 15 amino acids. Germline V gene data show CDR1 as KGHSH and CDR2 as LQKENI. The CDR3 loop reads CASSQTGGAGYGYTF. DNA of the CDR3: TGTGCCAGCTCACAGACAGGGGGCGCTGGCTATGGCTACACCTTC.